This T cell receptor (beta chain) was sequenced for a study of siplizumab effects on memory and regulatory T cells. Study-level findings and limits: Apparently more diverse than memory cells, naive T cells also seemed major alloresponse contributors.

Notes on this clone: Its antigen is as yet unknown.

Generated by immunoSEQ multiplex PCR, the TCRdb table keeps only in-frame clones and is missing some. The sample holds 100,000 or so clones, 90% to 95% seen once. This CDR3 is 15 amino acids long. From germline, CDR1 is SGDLS and CDR2 YYNGEE. J lost 4 bases, V lost 2 bases, and 5 bases had no gene match. The chain recombines TRBV9 with TRBJ2-2; TRBD2 matches at 7 bases. The source material was CD4+ T cells sorted from blood. This TCR derives from a human donor in good health. The CDR3 coding sequence is TGTGCCAGCAGCGTTACTAGCGATGGCACCGGGGAGCTGTTTTTT. Amino acid sequence: CASSVTSDGTGELFF.